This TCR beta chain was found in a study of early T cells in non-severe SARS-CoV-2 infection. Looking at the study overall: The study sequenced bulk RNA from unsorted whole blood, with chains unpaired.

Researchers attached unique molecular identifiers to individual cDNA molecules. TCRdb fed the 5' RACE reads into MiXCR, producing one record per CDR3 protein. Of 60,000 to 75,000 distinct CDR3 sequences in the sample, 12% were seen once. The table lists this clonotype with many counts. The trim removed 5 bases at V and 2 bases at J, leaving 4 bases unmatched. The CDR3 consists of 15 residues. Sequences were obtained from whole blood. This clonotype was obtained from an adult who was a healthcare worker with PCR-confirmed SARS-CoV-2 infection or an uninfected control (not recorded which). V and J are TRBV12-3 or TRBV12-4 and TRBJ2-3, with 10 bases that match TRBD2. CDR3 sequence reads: CASSRLAGPTDTQYF. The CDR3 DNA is TGTGCCAGCAGTCGACTAGCGGGCCCCACAGATACGCAGTATTTT.